The 4 T cell receptor beta chains presented below share a single source sample, sequenced in a study of early stage breast cancer tumors. Sequencing used immunoSEQ multiplex PCR; TCRdb keeps in-frame clones, though not all of them. The sample lists roughly 53,000 clones; under 95% were seen once. The sequencing input was blood. Receptors originate from a person between 65 and 80 years old with breast cancer.

CDR3: CASSPRTEAFF. The CDR3 DNA follows: TGTGCCAGCAGCCCGAGGACTGAAGCTTTCTTT. The J gene is TRBJ1-1, the V gene TRBV6-1; D is ambiguous. V was trimmed by 6 bases and J by 5 bases, leaving 7 bases between them. The CDR3 totals 11 residues. CDR1 is MNHNS, CDR2 SASEGT, per germline.

The chain is built from TRBV4-2 and TRBJ2-5; a weak D match, TRBD2 (6 bases). Trimming cost V 4 bases and J 5 bases, with 20 bases left between them. The CDR3 covers 16 residues. Germline V CDR1 and CDR2: LGHNA, YNFKEQ. CDR3 in DNA: TGTGCCAGCAGCCCTACAGGATTTGGAGGGAGGGAGACCCAGTACTTC. Translated: CASSPTGFGGRETQYF.

The chain has TRBV28 and TRBJ2-7; 7 nucleotides match TRBD2. The trim removed 8 bases at V and 5 bases at J, leaving 15 bases unmatched. Per the germline V gene, CDR1 is MDHEN and CDR2 is SYDVKM. The CDR3 spans 15 residues. The CDR3 spells CASRAAGLGRNEQYF. As DNA, the CDR3 is TGTGCCAGCCGGGCGGCGGGACTCGGGAGGAACGAGCAGTACTTC.

The genes are TRBV7-2 and TRBJ1-4; 7 positions match TRBD1. CDR1 SGHTA and CDR2 FQGNSA come from the germline V gene. This CDR3 is built from 14 residues. V shed 5 bases, J shed 4 bases, and the junction held 4 bases outside the gene matches. The CDR3 coding sequence is TGTGCCAGCAGCGCCGGGACAGTTAATGAAAAACTGTTTTTT. Its translation: CASSAGTVNEKLFF.